Below, 10 T cell receptor beta chains from the same sample are listed, as sequenced in a study of vaccination effects on CD4 cells after COVID-19. No antigen is known for these receptors. Sequencing followed a ViraFEST assay step that expanded antigen-specific CD4+ T cells with viral peptide pools. Following culture for under 12 days, CD4+ T cells were isolated. Previously uninfected by SARS-CoV-2, the vaccine recipients also showed negative nucleocapsid antibodies. The table came from immunoSEQ multiplex PCR; TCRdb's copy has only in-frame clones and leaves some out. Here the sample spans tens of thousands of clones, 60% to 80% being singletons. The specimen comprised CD4+ T cells from PBMCs cultured with HCoV-NL63 spike peptides, sampled before COVID-19 vaccination. The receptors come from a human donor who received a COVID-19 vaccine.

This chain connects TRBV9 to TRBJ2-3, with TRBD1 matching 8 bases. The CDR3 consists of 17 residues. V trimming: 1 base; J trimming: 0 bases; junction bases outside the gene matches: 7. Germline assignment: CDR1 SGDLS and CDR2 YYNGEE. CDR3: CASSVLKDRASTDTQYF. CDR3 DNA sequence: TGTGCCAGCAGCGTACTCAAGGACAGGGCAAGCACAGATACGCAGTATTTT.

This chain uses TRBV3-1 (or the pseudogene TRBV3-2) with TRBJ2-5; a weak D match, TRBD2 (7 bases). Per germline, CDR1 LGHDT and CDR2 YNNKEL (reference sequence). The CDR3 covers 13 residues. V was pared by 3 bases and J by 7 bases, with 12 bases between. CDR3 region: CASSQGGPGTQYF. The DNA for the CDR3 is TGTGCCAGCAGCCAGGGGGGGCCGGGGACCCAGTACTTC.

This chain links TRBV14 with TRBJ2-5; possibly TRBD2 for D (7 bases). Looked up from germline, CDR1 is SGHDN and CDR2 is FVKESK. The V end was cut by 1 base, the J end by 7 bases, with 16 bases between. This CDR3 spans 15 amino acids. The CDR3 is CASSQVGGGAGTQYF. Written as DNA, the CDR3 is TGTGCCAGCAGCCAAGTTGGAGGGGGGGCCGGGACCCAGTACTTC.

V usage is TRBV5-1 and J usage is TRBJ2-3; no clear D gene. The CDR3 consists of 15 residues. Deletions cut 5 bases from V and 7 bases from J, with 20 bases between. Looked up from germline, CDR1 is SGHRS and CDR2 is YFSETQ. The CDR3 loop is CASRGRSTATYTQYF. CDR3 DNA sequence: TGCGCCAGCAGGGGTCGTTCGACTGCTACTTATACGCAGTATTTT.

The V call is TRBV5-1, the J call TRBJ2-7; D unclear. Trimming shortened V by 0 bases and J by 4 bases, and 5 bases separated the two germline ends. The CDR3 runs to 12 residues. In germline, CDR1 is SGHRS, CDR2 YFSETQ. The CDR3 nucleotides are TGCGCCAGCAGCTTGGAAGGGTACGAGCAGTACGTC. Translation: CASSLEGYEQYV.

V and J are TRBV6-5 and TRBJ1-5; D is unresolved. The CDR3 covers 13 residues. V was pared by 4 bases and J by 4 bases, with 8 bases between. Germline V gives CDR1 MNHEY, CDR2 SVGAGI. CDR3 sequence: CASSFTVNQPQHF. The CDR3, as DNA: TGTGCCAGCAGTTTTACCGTTAATCAGCCCCAGCATTTT.

The chain uses TRBV5-6 and TRBJ2-5; weak D call: TRBD2 (6 bases). The germline gives CDR1 SGHDT, CDR2 YYEEEE. V was trimmed by 4 bases and J by 2 bases, leaving 12 bases between them. This CDR3 is built from 14 residues. The DNA of the CDR3 is TGTGCCAGCAGCAAACGGGACTTTCAAGAGACCCAGTACTTC. Protein product: CASSKRDFQETQYF.

This clone was counted a few times. V is TRBV5-1 and J is TRBJ2-2, with D unclear. Per germline, CDR1 SGHRS and CDR2 YFSETQ. V dropped 0 bases and J dropped 4 bases, with 4 bases sitting between them. The CDR3 sequence is 13 residues long. The CDR3 region is CASSLALTGELFF. The DNA of the CDR3 is TGCGCCAGCAGCTTGGCTCTCACCGGGGAGCTGTTTTTT.

V usage is TRBV2 and J usage is TRBJ1-1; D unresolved. The CDR3 has 15 residues. V was cut by 6 bases and J by 0 bases, with 14 bases left in between. The germline CDR1 and CDR2 sequences are SNHLY and FYNNEI. As DNA, the CDR3 is TGTGCCAGCAGATTGGGCGGCAGCCTGAACACTGAAGCTTTCTTT. Its translation: CASRLGGSLNTEAFF. The variable domain in full, completed from reference TRBV2 and TRBJ1-1, reads EPEVTQTPSHQVTQMGQEVILRCVPISNHLYFYWYRQILGQKVEFLVSFYNNEISEKSEIFDDQFSVERPDGSNFTLKIRSTKLEDSAMYFCASRLGGSLNTEAFFGQGTRLTVV.

The table lists this clone with a count of one. The gene calls are TRBV15 and TRBJ1-1, with a tentative D call TRBD1 (5 bases). The length of the CDR3 is 13 residues. The germline V gene encodes CDR1 LNHNV and CDR2 YYDKDF (reference sequence). Trimming took off 3 bases at V and 5 bases at J, with 10 bases between the two ends. CDR3 coding DNA: TGTGCCACCAGCAGGCTAAGGGGAACTGAAGCTTTCTTT. Its protein is CATSRLRGTEAFF.